The present T cell receptor beta chain was sequenced within a study of blood T cell repertoires in COVID-19. Study-level information: Italy, Spain and the United States were the sources of the convalescent and acute COVID-19 samples. PBMCs, B-cell-depleted T cells, or T cells were the source of the cDNA or gDNA that made up the material.

Some clones are missing from TCRdb's copy, which holds only in-frame ones; the method was immunoSEQ multiplex PCR. The table lists around 59,000 clones, roughly 80% of them singletons. Per germline, CDR1 MNHEY and CDR2 SMNVEV (reference sequence). The CDR3 runs to 13 residues. J lost 6 bases, V lost 8 bases, and 10 bases had no gene match. The TCR sequence derives from a human donor in a cohort sampled during active COVID-19. Material: peripheral blood. The rearrangement joins TRBV27 to TRBJ2-7; 7 bases fit TRBD2. In nucleotides, the CDR3 is TGTGCCAGCCAAAAGCGGGACGGGCGCGAGCAGTACTTC. It specifies CASQKRDGREQYF.